The clone carrying this TCR beta chain was seen a few times. Its target is unknown. Expressed TCRB transcripts were sequenced because the entire RNA isolate underwent reverse transcription. The data were produced by immunoSEQ multiplex PCR, yet TCRdb's version contains in-frame clones alone and is incomplete. The top ten hold more than 0.015% of the sample, which has approximately 270,000 clones, roughly an eighth seen once. The sample is drawn from a study of beta chain features in type 1 diabetes. Study results and limitations: Shorter TCRB CDR3s, moderately but significantly so, marked every one of the four CD4+ subsets in Type 1 diabetes patients.

CDR1 and CDR2 (germline): LGHNA, YNFKEQ. V was clipped by 1 base and J by 2 bases; unmatched bases: 1. The CDR3 is 14 residues long. The chain carries TRBV4-2 and TRBJ2-7; 8 bases map to TRBD1. The sequence was collected from a man aged 30 to 45 with type 1 diabetes. Material: naive CD4+ T cells from blood. The CDR3 loop is CASSQAGQAYEQYF. The DNA for the CDR3 is TGTGCCAGCAGCCAAGCGGGACAGGCCTACGAGCAGTACTTC.